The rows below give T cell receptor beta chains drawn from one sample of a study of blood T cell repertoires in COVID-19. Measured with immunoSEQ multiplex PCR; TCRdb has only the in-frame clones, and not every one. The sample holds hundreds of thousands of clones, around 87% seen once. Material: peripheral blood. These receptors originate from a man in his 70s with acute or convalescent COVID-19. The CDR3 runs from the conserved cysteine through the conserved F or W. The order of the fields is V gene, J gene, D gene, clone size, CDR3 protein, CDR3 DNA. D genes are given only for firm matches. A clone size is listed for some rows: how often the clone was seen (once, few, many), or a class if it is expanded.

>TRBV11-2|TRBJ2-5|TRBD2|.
CASSLDWTRSSETQYF
TGTGCCAGCAGCCTTGACTGGACTAGATCATCAGAGACCCAGTACTTC
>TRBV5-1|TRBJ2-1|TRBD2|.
CASSLTGGAFDEQFF
TGCGCCAGCAGCTTGACCGGGGGGGCCTTCGATGAGCAGTTCTTC
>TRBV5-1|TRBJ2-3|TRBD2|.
CASRRAGDLDTQYF
TGCGCCAGCAGACGAGCGGGAGATCTGGATACGCAGTATTTT
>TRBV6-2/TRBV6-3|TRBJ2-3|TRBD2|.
CASSFTSGVGDTQYF
TGTGCCAGCAGTTTCACTAGCGGGGTTGGCGATACGCAGTATTTT
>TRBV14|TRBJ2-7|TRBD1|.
CASSLGTGRYEQYF
TGTGCCAGCAGCCTGGGGACAGGGCGCTACGAGCAGTACTTC
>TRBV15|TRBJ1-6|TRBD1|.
CATSARDSFRPLHF
TGTGCCACCAGTGCAAGGGACAGCTTTAGACCCCTCCACTTT
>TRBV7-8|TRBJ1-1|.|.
CASSLPGRKQGLNTEAFF
TGTGCCAGCAGCTTACCGGGACGAAAACAGGGCTTGAACACTGAAGCTTTCTTT
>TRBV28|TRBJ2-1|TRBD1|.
CASSSTGQGNEQFF
TGTGCCAGCAGTTCCACGGGACAGGGCAATGAGCAGTTCTTC
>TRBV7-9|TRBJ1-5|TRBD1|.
CASSLTGGDQPQHF
TGTGCCAGCAGCCTAACAGGGGGCGATCAGCCCCAGCATTTT
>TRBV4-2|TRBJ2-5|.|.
CASSQLPGERGQETQYF
TGTGCCAGCAGCCAACTCCCAGGGGAAAGGGGACAAGAGACCCAGTACTTC
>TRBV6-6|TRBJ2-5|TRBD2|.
CASSYSSGASQETQYF
TGTGCCAGCAGTTACTCGAGCGGGGCGTCACAAGAGACCCAGTACTTC
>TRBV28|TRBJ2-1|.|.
CASSSPAGDSNEQFF
TGTGCCAGCAGTAGTCCGGCAGGGGATTCGAATGAGCAGTTCTTC
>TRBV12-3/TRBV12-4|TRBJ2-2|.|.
CASRQTNTGELFF
TGTGCCAGTCGACAGACGAACACCGGGGAGCTGTTTTTT
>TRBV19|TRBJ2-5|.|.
CASSLGLRETQYF
TGTGCCAGTAGTCTGGGACTCCGAGAGACCCAGTACTTC
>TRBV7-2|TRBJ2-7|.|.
CASSLSAGPYEQYF
TGTGCCAGCAGCTTATCGGCGGGGCCCTACGAGCAGTACTTC
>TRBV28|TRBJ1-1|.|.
CASSAGTGQNTEAFF
TGTGCCAGCAGCGCCGGGACGGGACAGAACACTGAAGCTTTCTTT
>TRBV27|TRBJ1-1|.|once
CASSPRGPMAFEAFF
TGTGCCAGCAGTCCTCGAGGCCCGATGGCTTTTGAAGCTTTCTTT
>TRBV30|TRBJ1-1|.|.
CAWSETGYGEAFF
TGTGCCTGGAGCGAAACAGGGTACGGTGAAGCTTTCTTT
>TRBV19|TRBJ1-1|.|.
CASRKMIGEGEAFF
TGTGCCAGTAGGAAGATGATAGGGGAGGGTGAAGCTTTCTTT
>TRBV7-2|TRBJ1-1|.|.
CASSSSVGVAFF
TGTGCCAGCAGCTCGAGTGTAGGGGTGGCTTTCTTT
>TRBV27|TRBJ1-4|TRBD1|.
CASSSMGQPPQKLFF
TGTGCCAGCAGTTCTATGGGACAGCCTCCGCAAAAACTGTTTTTT
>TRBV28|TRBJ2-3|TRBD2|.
CASSPSGRAPDTQYF
TGTGCCAGCAGTCCCAGCGGGAGGGCTCCAGATACGCAGTATTTT
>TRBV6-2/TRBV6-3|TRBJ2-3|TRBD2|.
CASSYSTLLAVDTQYF
TGTGCCAGCAGTTACTCTACCCTTCTAGCGGTGGATACGCAGTATTTT
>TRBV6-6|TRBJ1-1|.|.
CASSRRGLNEAFF
TGTGCCAGCAGCCGAAGGGGCCTAAATGAAGCTTTCTTT
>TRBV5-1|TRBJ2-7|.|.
CASSGEGGFEQYF
TGCGCCAGCAGCGGGGAAGGAGGGTTCGAGCAGTACTTC
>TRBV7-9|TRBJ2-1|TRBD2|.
CASSTPTSSLAGPLNEQFF
TGTGCCAGCAGCACGCCAACTTCCTCGCTAGCGGGCCCTCTAAATGAGCAGTTCTTC
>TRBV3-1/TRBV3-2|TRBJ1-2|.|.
CASSQGGGRYGYTF
TGTGCCAGCAGCCAAGGAGGAGGAAGGTATGGCTACACCTTC
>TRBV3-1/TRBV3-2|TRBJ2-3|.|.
CASSQESRVDTQYF
TGTGCCAGCAGCCAAGAAAGCAGGGTAGATACGCAGTATTTT
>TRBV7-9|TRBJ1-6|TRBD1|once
CASSLLGQGNSPLHF
TGTGCCAGCAGCTTACTGGGACAGGGGAATTCACCCCTCCACTTT
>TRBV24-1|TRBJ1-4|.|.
CATSDFRGEKLFF
TGTGCCACCAGTGACTTCAGGGGTGAAAAACTGTTTTTT
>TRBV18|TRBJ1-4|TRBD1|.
CASSPEQGWEKLFF
TGTGCCAGCTCACCGGAACAGGGGTGGGAAAAACTGTTTTTT
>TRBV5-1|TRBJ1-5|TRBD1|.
CASSLETGGNQPQHF
TGCGCCAGCAGCTTGGAAACAGGGGGCAATCAGCCCCAGCATTTT
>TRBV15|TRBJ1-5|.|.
CATSRDLVQGNDQHF
TGTGCCACCAGCAGAGATCTAGTTCAGGGGAACGACCAGCATTTT
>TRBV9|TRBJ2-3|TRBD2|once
CASSARPGLAGPSTDTQYF
TGTGCCAGCAGCGCCCGGCCGGGACTAGCGGGACCAAGCACAGATACGCAGTATTTT
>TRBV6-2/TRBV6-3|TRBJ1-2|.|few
CASSLQDSYYGYTF
TGTGCCAGCAGTCTCCAGGACAGCTACTATGGCTACACCTTC
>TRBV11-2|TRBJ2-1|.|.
CASSHYGGGGNEQFF
TGTGCCAGCAGCCACTATGGTGGGGGAGGCAATGAGCAGTTCTTC
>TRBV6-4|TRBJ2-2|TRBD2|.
CASSPGLAGGPGTGELFF
TGTGCCAGCAGCCCCGGACTAGCGGGAGGGCCGGGCACCGGGGAGCTGTTTTTT
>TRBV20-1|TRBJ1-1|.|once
CSASPGAQNTEAFF
TGCAGTGCTAGTCCAGGGGCCCAGAACACTGAAGCTTTCTTT
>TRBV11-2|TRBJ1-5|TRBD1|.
CASSPRTGDQPQHF
TGTGCCAGCAGCCCCAGAACAGGGGATCAGCCCCAGCATTTT
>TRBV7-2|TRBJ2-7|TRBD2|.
CASSPQRGGRYEQYF
TGTGCCAGCAGCCCCCAGCGGGGGGGCCGTTACGAGCAGTACTTC
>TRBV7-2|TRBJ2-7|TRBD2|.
CASSISGGAYEQYF
TGTGCCAGCAGCATTAGCGGGGGGGCCTACGAGCAGTACTTC
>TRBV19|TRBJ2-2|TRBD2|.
CASSKRSGGRITGELFF
TGTGCCAGTAGTAAGAGGAGCGGGGGGCGTATCACCGGGGAGCTGTTTTTT
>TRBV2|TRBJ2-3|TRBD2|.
CASSHLLAGGPSTDTQYF
TGTGCCAGCAGTCATCTCCTAGCGGGAGGGCCCAGCACAGATACGCAGTATTTT
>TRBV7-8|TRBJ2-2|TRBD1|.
CASSQGQSNTGELFF
TGTGCCAGCAGCCAGGGACAGTCGAACACCGGGGAGCTGTTTTTT
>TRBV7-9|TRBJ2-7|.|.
CASSLGGSGVYEQYF
TGTGCCAGCAGCTTAGGCGGTTCCGGTGTTTACGAGCAGTACTTC
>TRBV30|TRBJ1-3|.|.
CACARGGSSGNTIYF
TGTGCCTGTGCTCGGGGTGGCAGCTCTGGAAACACCATATATTTT
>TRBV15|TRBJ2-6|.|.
CATSDSSGANVLTF
TGTGCCACCAGCGACAGCTCTGGGGCCAACGTCCTGACTTTC
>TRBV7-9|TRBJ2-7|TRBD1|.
CASSPRDRGWGEQYF
TGTGCCAGCAGCCCCCGGGACAGGGGTTGGGGCGAGCAGTACTTC
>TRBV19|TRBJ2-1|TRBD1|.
CASGGTGGKNEQFF
TGTGCCAGTGGGGGGACAGGGGGGAAGAATGAGCAGTTCTTC
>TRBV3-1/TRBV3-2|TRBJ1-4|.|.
CASSQNAGGNEKLFF
TGTGCCAGCAGCCAAAATGCCGGGGGTAATGAAAAACTGTTTTTT
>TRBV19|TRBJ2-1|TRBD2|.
CASRETRLAENNEQFF
TGTGCCAGTAGGGAGACACGACTAGCGGAGAACAATGAGCAGTTCTTC
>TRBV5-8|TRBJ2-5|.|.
CASGGGAKVGTQYF
TGTGCCAGCGGGGGGGGCGCCAAAGTGGGGACCCAGTACTTC
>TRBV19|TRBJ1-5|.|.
CASSIVGASNQPQHF
TGTGCCAGTAGTATAGTGGGGGCGAGCAATCAGCCCCAGCATTTT
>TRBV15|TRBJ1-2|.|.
CATSLSLGERGGGYTF
TGTGCCACCAGCCTTTCCCTAGGGGAAAGAGGCGGTGGCTACACCTTC
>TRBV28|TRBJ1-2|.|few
CASSYRVDYGYTF
TGTGCCAGCAGTTACAGGGTGGACTATGGCTACACCTTC
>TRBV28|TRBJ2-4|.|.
CASCPLARVKAKNIQYF
TGTGCCAGCTGCCCCCTAGCACGGGTCAAAGCCAAAAACATTCAGTACTTC
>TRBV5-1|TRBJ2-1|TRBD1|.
CATRQGATTYNEQFF
TGCGCCACCCGACAGGGGGCCACTACTTACAATGAGCAGTTCTTC